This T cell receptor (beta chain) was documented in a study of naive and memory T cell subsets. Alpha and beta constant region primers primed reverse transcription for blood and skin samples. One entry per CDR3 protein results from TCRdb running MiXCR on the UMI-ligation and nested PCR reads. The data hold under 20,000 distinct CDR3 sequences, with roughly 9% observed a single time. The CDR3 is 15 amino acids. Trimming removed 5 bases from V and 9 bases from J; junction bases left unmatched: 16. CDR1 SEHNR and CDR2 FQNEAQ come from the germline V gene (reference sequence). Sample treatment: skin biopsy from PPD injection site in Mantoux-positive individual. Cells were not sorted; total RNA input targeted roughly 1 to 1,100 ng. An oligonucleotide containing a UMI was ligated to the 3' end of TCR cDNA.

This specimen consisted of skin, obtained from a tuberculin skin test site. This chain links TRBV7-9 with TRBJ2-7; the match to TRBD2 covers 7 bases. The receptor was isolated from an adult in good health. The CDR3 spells CASSLPGQRDAWQYF. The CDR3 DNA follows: TGTGCCAGCAGCCTACCGGGGCAGCGGGACGCTTGGCAGTACTTC.